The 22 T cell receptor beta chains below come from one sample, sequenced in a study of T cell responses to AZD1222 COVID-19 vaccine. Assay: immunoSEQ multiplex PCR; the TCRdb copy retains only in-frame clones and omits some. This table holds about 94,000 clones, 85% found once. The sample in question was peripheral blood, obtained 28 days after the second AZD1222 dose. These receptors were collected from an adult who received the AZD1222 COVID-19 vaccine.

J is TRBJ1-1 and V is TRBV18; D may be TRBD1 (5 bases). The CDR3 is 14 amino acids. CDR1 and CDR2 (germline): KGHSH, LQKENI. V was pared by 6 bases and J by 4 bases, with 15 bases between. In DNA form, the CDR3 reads TGTGCCAGCTCGAGTAACAGGATTGGCACTGAAGCTTTCTTT. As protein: CASSSNRIGTEAFF.

The CDR3 region is CASKGSTDTQYF. The CDR3 DNA is TGTGCCAGCAAGGGGAGCACAGATACGCAGTATTTT. The V call is TRBV28, the J call TRBJ2-3; TRBD1 is a possible D gene (5 bases). V was cut by 7 bases and J by 0 bases, with 5 bases left in between. This CDR3 is 12 amino acids long. Germline V gene sequence: CDR1 MDHEN, CDR2 SYDVKM.

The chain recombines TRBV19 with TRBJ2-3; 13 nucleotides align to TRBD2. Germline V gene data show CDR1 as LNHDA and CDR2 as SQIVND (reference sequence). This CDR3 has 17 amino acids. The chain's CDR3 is CATGLAGVENSADTQYF. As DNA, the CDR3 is TGTGCAACCGGACTAGCGGGAGTGGAGAATAGCGCAGATACGCAGTATTTT.

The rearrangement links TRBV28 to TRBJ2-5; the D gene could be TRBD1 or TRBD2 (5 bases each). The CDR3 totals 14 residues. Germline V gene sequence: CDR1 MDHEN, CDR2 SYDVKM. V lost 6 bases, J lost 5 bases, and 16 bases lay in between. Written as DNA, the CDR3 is TGTGCCAGCAGCCCCACAGGCGGGCCTGAGACCCAGTACTTC. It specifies CASSPTGGPETQYF. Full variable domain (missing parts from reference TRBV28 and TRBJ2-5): DVKVTQSSRYLVKRTGEKVFLECVQDMDHENMFWYRQDPGLGLRLIYFSYDVKMKEKGDIPEGYSVSREKKERFSLILESASTNQTSMYLCASSPTGGPETQYFGPGTRLLVL.

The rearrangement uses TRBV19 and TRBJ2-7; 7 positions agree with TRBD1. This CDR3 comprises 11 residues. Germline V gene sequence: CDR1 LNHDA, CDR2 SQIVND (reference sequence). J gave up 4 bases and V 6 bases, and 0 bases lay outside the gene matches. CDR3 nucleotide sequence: TGTGCCAGTAGACAGGGGTACGAGCAGTACTTC. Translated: CASRQGYEQYF.

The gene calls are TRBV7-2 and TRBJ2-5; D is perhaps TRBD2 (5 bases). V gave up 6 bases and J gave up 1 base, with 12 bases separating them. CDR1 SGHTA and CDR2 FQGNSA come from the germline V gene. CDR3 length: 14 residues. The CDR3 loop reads CASSQVGAQETQYF. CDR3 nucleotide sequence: TGTGCCAGCAGTCAGGTGGGAGCCCAAGAGACCCAGTACTTC. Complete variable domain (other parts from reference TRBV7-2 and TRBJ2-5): GAGVSQSPSNKVTEKGKDVELRCDPISGHTALYWYRQSLGQGLEFLIYFQGNSAPDKSGLPSDRFSAERTGGSVSTLTIQRTQQEDSAVYLCASSQVGAQETQYFGPGTRLLVL.

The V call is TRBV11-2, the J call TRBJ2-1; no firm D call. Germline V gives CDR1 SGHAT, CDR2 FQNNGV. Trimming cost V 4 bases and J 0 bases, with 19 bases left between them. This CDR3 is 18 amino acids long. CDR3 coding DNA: TGTGCCAGCAGCTCTGGCTCGCGCGCGGAGAGCTCCTACAATGAGCAGTTCTTC. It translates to CASSSGSRAESSYNEQFF.

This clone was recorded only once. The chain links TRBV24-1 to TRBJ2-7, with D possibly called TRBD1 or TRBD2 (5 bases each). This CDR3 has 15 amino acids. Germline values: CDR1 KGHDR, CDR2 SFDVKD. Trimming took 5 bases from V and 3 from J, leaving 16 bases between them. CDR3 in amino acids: CATSASGRADYEQYF. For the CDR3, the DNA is TGTGCCACCAGTGCGTCGGGACGGGCGGACTACGAGCAGTACTTC.

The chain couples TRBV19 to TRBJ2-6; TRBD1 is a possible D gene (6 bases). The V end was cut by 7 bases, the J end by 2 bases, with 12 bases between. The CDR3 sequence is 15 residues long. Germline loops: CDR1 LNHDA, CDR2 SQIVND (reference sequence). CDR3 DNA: TGTGCCAGTAACGAGAGGGGGACTGGGGCCAACGTCCTGACTTTC. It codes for CASNERGTGANVLTF. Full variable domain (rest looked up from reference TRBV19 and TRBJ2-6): DGGITQSPKYLFRKEGQNVTLSCEQNLNHDAMYWYRQDPGQGLRLIYYSQIVNDFQKGDIAEGYSVSREKKESFPLTVTSAQKNPTAFYLCASNERGTGANVLTFGAGSRLTVL.

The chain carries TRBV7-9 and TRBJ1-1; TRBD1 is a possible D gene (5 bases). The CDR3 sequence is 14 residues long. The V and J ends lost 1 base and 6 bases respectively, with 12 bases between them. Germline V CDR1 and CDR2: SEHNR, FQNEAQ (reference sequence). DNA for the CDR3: TGTGCCAGCAGCTTAGGGGCAGGGATCTCTGAAGCTTTCTTT. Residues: CASSLGAGISEAFF. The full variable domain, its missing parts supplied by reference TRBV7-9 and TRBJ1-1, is DTGVSQNPRHKITKRGQNVTFRCDPISEHNRLYWYRQTLGQGPEFLTYFQNEAQLEKSRLLSDRFSAERPKGSFSTLEIQRTEQGDSAMYLCASSLGAGISEAFFGQGTRLTVV.

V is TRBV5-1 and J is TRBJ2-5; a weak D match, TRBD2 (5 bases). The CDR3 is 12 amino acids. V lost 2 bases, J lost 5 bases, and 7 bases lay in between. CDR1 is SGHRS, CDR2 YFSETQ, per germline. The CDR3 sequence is CASSFAGETQYF. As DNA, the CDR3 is TGCGCCAGCAGCTTCGCGGGTGAGACCCAGTACTTC.

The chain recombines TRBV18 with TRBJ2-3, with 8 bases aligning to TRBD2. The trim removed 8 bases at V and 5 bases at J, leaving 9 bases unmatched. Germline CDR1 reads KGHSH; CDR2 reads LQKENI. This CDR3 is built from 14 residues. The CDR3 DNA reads TGTGCCAGCGGCCTAGCGGGTGTCCAAGATACGCAGTATTTT. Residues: CASGLAGVQDTQYF. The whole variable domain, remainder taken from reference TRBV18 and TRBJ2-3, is NAGVMQNPRHLVRRRGQEARLRCSPMKGHSHVYWYRQLPEEGLKFMVYLQKENIIDESGMPKERFSAEFPKEGPSILRIQQVVRGDSAAYFCASGLAGVQDTQYFGPGTRLTVL.

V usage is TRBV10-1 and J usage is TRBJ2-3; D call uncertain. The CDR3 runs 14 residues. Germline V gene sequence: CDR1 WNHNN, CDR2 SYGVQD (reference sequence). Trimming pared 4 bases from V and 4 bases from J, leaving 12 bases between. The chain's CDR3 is CASSGENEADTQYF. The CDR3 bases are TGCGCCAGCAGTGGGGAAAATGAAGCAGATACGCAGTATTTT.

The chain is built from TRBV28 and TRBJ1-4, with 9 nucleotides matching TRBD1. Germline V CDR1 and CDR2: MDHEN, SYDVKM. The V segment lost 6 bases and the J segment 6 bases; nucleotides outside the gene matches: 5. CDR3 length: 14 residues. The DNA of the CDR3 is TGTGCCAGCAGCCGGGACAGGGTGGATGAAAAACTGTTTTTT. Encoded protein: CASSRDRVDEKLFF.

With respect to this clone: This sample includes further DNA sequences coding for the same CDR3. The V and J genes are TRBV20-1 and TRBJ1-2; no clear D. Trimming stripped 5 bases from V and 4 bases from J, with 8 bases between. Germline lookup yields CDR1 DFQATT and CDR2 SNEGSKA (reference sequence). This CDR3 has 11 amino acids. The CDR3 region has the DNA TGCAGTGCTGGGGAGCCCTATGGCTACACCTTC. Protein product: CSAGEPYGYTF.

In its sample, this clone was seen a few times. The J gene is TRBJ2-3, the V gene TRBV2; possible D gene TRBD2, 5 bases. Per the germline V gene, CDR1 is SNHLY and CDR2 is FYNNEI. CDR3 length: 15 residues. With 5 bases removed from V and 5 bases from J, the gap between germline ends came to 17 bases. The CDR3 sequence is CASSLSSLREDTQYF. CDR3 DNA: TGTGCCAGCAGTCTATCTAGCCTTAGAGAAGATACGCAGTATTTT.

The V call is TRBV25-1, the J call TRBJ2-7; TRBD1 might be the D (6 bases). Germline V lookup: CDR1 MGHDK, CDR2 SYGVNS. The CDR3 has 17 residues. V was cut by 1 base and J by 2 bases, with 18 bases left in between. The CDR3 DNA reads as TGTGCCAGCAGTGAATGGTCTTTGGGCAGGGGAGCCTACGAGCAGTACTTC. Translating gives CASSEWSLGRGAYEQYF.

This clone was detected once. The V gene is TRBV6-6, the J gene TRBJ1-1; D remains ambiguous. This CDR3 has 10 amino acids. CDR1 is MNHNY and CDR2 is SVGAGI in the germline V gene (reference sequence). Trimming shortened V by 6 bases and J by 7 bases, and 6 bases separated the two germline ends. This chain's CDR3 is CASRHLEAFF. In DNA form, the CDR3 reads TGTGCCAGCAGACACCTTGAAGCTTTCTTT.

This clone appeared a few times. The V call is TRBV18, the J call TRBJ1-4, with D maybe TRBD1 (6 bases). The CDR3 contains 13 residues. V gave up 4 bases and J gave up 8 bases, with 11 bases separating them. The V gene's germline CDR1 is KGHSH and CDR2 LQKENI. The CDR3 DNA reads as TGTGCCAGCTCACTACGGCAGGGGGAAAAACTGTTTTTT. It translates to CASSLRQGEKLFF.

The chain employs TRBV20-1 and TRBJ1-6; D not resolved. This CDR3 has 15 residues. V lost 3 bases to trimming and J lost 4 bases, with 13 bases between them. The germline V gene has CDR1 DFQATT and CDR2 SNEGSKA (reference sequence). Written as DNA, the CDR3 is TGCAGTGCTAGTCCCGGCCGAAGGTATAATTCACCCCTCCACTTT. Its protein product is CSASPGRRYNSPLHF.

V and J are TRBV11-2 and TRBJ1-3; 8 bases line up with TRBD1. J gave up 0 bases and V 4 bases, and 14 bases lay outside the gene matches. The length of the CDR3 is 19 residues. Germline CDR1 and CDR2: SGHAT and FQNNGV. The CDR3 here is CASSSGGGTGRSSGNTIYF. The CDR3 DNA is TGTGCCAGCAGCTCCGGGGGGGGGACAGGCCGGAGCTCTGGAAACACCATATATTTT.

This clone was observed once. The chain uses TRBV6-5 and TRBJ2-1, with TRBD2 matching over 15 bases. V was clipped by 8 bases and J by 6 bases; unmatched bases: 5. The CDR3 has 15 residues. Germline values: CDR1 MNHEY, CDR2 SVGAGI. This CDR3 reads CASGLAGGPGNEQFF. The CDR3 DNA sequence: TGTGCCAGCGGACTAGCGGGAGGGCCAGGCAATGAGCAGTTCTTC.